The 19 T cell receptor beta chains below were found in one sample sequenced in a study of tumor-infiltrating lymphocytes in localized non-small cell lung cancer listed by TCRdb under 2021. Library preparation was by the immunoSEQ multiplex PCR assay. TCRdb carries this immuneACCESS record with in-frame sequences only. Its versions omit some clonotypes, under half of them owing to an unresolved V gene in the studies checked, with the rest unexplained. The sample yields about 16,000 clones; approximately 79% were counted once. The top ten clones comprise over 8% of the sample. What was sequenced was lung tumor tissue. The receptor set was obtained from a human donor with non-small cell lung cancer.

This chain uses TRBV6-5 with TRBJ2-5; perhaps D is TRBD1 or TRBD2 (6 bases each). CDR3 length equals 13 residues. V lost 5 bases and J lost 7, with 14 bases in between. Germline values: CDR1 MNHEY, CDR2 SVGAGI. For the CDR3, the DNA is TGTGCCAGCAGTGAAGCGAGGGGGGCGACCCAGTACTTC. Translating it yields CASSEARGATQYF.

The count of this clone is one. V usage is TRBV25-1 and J usage is TRBJ2-1; 8 positions match TRBD1. Germline CDR1 is MGHDK and CDR2 is SYGVNS. The CDR3 has 15 residues. V lost 6 bases to trimming and J lost 3 bases; unmatched junction nucleotides: 7. The CDR3 DNA reads as TGTGCCAGCAGCCCCGGGACAGGTTACTACAATGAGCAGTTCTTC. As protein: CASSPGTGYYNEQFF.

This sequence joins TRBV9 and TRBJ1-2, with 7 bases matching TRBD1. V was pared by 3 bases and J by 8 bases, with 13 bases of the junction left unmatched. The CDR3 is 15 amino acids. Germline V gene data show CDR1 as SGDLS and CDR2 as YYNGEE. The CDR3 coding sequence is TGTGCCAGCAGCGGGGGACTGGAGGGGGCGAGGGGCTACACCTTC. Protein product: CASSGGLEGARGYTF.

This clone was observed a single time. This chain uses TRBV5-4 with TRBJ2-7, with TRBD2 identical over 10 bases. J gave up 5 bases and V 7 bases, and 12 bases lay outside the gene matches. Germline V gives CDR1 SGHNT, CDR2 YYREEE (reference sequence). This CDR3 spans 15 amino acids. DNA of the CDR3: TGTGCCAGCGCTTCCGGGACTAGCGCCTTTAACGAGCAGTACTTC. The encoded protein is CASASGTSAFNEQYF.

This clone was found a few times. This sequence joins TRBV10-3 and TRBJ1-2; 10 bases map to TRBD1. The CDR3 covers 13 residues. From germline, CDR1 is ENHRY and CDR2 SYGVKD. With 6 bases clipped from V and 8 bases from J, the junction kept 6 bases outside the gene matches. The CDR3 DNA sequence: TGTGCCATCAGGAGGGACAGGGGAGACGGCTACACCTTC. Amino acid sequence: CAIRRDRGDGYTF.

The chain carries TRBV19 and TRBJ1-1, with D hard to call. The CDR3 is made up of 14 amino acids. Trimming pared 1 base from V and 0 bases from J, leaving 6 bases between. Germline values: CDR1 LNHDA, CDR2 SQIVND (reference sequence). Here the CDR3 DNA reads TGTGCCAGTAGTATAGCACCCATGAACACTGAAGCTTTCTTT. This gives the protein CASSIAPMNTEAFF.

This clone has a handful of counts. For the CDR3, the DNA is TGTGCCAGCGAAATGGGACTAGCGGGGAACAATGAGCAGTTCTTC. Protein product: CASEMGLAGNNEQFF. This chain uses TRBV2 with TRBJ2-1; 13 bases map to TRBD2. The CDR3 sequence is 15 residues long. CDR1 SNHLY and CDR2 FYNNEI come from the germline V gene. V lost 8 bases to trimming and J lost 5 bases; unmatched junction nucleotides: 6.

The chain has TRBV6-6 and TRBJ1-3; 8 bases are a match to TRBD1. CDR1 MNHNY and CDR2 SVGAGI come from the germline V gene (reference sequence). With 0 bases clipped from V and 4 bases from J, the junction kept 2 bases outside the gene matches. This CDR3 comprises 15 residues. The DNA for the CDR3 is TGTGCCAGCAGTTACTCGACAGGGGAGGGAAACACCATATATTTT. Encoded protein: CASSYSTGEGNTIYF.

This chain links TRBV5-4 with TRBJ1-2; the D is unclear. Germline V gives CDR1 SGHNT, CDR2 YYREEE (reference sequence). With 0 bases removed from V and 1 base from J, the gap between germline ends came to 4 bases. The CDR3 totals 13 residues. CDR3 residues: CASSLANNYGYTF. In DNA form, the CDR3 reads TGTGCCAGCAGCTTGGCGAATAACTATGGCTACACCTTC.

V gene TRBV9 combines with J gene TRBJ2-1; TRBD2 agrees at 14 bases. Germline assignment: CDR1 SGDLS and CDR2 YYNGEE. The ends lost 0 bases at V and 7 bases at J; junction bases unmatched: 12. CDR3 size: 19 residues. The CDR3 region is CASSVAGTSGSRVRNEQFF. Written as DNA, the CDR3 is TGTGCCAGCAGCGTAGCCGGGACTAGCGGGAGTCGAGTTAGAAATGAGCAGTTCTTC. Supplemented by reference TRBV9 and TRBJ2-1, the full variable domain reads DSGVTQTPKHLITATGQRVTLRCSPRSGDLSVYWYQQSLDQGLQFLIQYYNGEERAKGNILERFSAQQFPDLHSELNLSSLELGDSALYFCASSVAGTSGSRVRNEQFFGPGTRLTVL.

The J gene is TRBJ2-6, the V gene TRBV7-9, with a weak D call TRBD2 (6 bases). V lost 8 bases to trimming and J lost 4 bases, with 12 bases between them. Germline V CDR1 and CDR2: SEHNR, FQNEAQ (reference sequence). The CDR3 covers 14 residues. CDR3: CASPSGLGANVLTF. The CDR3, as DNA: TGTGCCAGCCCCAGCGGGCTCGGGGCCAACGTCCTGACTTTC.

The CDR3 loop is CASSPAEWRQRNEQFF. For the CDR3, the DNA is TGTGCCAGCAGCCCCGCGGAATGGCGCCAGAGGAATGAGCAGTTCTTC. The chain links TRBV7-2 to TRBJ2-1, with unresolved D. The V end lost 5 bases, the J end lost 7 bases, and 21 bases lay between the germline ends. CDR3 length: 16 residues. Germline V lookup: CDR1 SGHTA, CDR2 FQGNSA.

This chain uses TRBV7-9 with TRBJ1-1; D gene ambiguous. With 5 bases removed from V and 7 bases from J, the gap between germline ends came to 8 bases. This CDR3 comprises 11 residues. Germline lookup yields CDR1 SEHNR and CDR2 FQNEAQ (reference sequence). This CDR3 reads CASSPQVEAFF. CDR3 nucleotide sequence: TGTGCCAGCAGCCCTCAAGTTGAAGCTTTCTTT.

As DNA, the CDR3 is TGTGCCAGTATTGACAGGTTGGACTCTGGGGCCAACGTCCTGACTTTC. Translated, it gives CASIDRLDSGANVLTF. The gene calls are TRBV19 and TRBJ2-6; possible D gene TRBD1, 6 bases. The germline gives CDR1 LNHDA, CDR2 SQIVND (reference sequence). The CDR3 is 16 residues long. The V and J ends lost 7 bases and 0 bases respectively, with 13 bases between them.

The CDR3 sequence: CASSGWTGLNTEAFF. The CDR3 nucleotides are TGTGCCAGCAGTGGTTGGACAGGGCTGAACACTGAAGCTTTCTTT. The chain combines TRBV6-1 with TRBJ1-1, with 8 bases lining up with TRBD1. The CDR3 has 15 residues. J lost 0 bases, V lost 4 bases, and 4 bases had no gene match. Germline V gives CDR1 MNHNS, CDR2 SASEGT.

This clone has only a few counts. The chain has TRBV5-3 and TRBJ1-1; D is unresolved. TRBV5-3 is noted as an ORF with a role that remains uncertain. The CDR3 has 12 residues. V lost 4 bases to trimming and J lost 5 bases, with 9 bases between them. The CDR3 protein is CARSRPYTEAFF. The CDR3, as DNA: TGTGCCAGAAGCCGACCGTATACTGAAGCTTTCTTT.

This rearrangement joins TRBV5-6 to TRBJ2-3; TRBD2 aligns across 11 bases. Losses at the gene ends were 7 bases for V and 7 bases for J; bases not matched to a gene: 8. Germline CDR1 reads SGHDT; CDR2 reads YYEEEE. The CDR3 extends over 14 amino acids. In DNA, the CDR3 is TGTGCCAGCTCGGGACTAGCGGTCGAGAATACGCAGTATTTT. Translating it yields CASSGLAVENTQYF.

The chain employs TRBV6-6 and TRBJ1-4; 8 bases line up with TRBD1. The germline gives CDR1 MNHNY, CDR2 SVGAGI (reference sequence). The CDR3 runs 16 residues. V shed 6 bases, J shed 7 bases, and the junction held 13 bases outside the gene matches. CDR3 coding DNA: TGTGCCAGCAGGGGCGACGACAGGGGAAGGCGTGAAAAACTGTTTTTT. Protein sequence: CASRGDDRGRREKLFF.

The CDR3 is CASKLQGWVSKLFF. The CDR3 DNA reads as TGTGCCAGCAAACTACAGGGGTGGGTGTCGAAACTGTTTTTT. The V and J genes are TRBV6-5 and TRBJ1-4; TRBD1 matches 7 bases. With 7 bases clipped from V and 11 bases from J, the junction kept 13 bases outside the gene matches. Germline lookup yields CDR1 MNHEY and CDR2 SVGAGI. This CDR3 is built from 14 residues.